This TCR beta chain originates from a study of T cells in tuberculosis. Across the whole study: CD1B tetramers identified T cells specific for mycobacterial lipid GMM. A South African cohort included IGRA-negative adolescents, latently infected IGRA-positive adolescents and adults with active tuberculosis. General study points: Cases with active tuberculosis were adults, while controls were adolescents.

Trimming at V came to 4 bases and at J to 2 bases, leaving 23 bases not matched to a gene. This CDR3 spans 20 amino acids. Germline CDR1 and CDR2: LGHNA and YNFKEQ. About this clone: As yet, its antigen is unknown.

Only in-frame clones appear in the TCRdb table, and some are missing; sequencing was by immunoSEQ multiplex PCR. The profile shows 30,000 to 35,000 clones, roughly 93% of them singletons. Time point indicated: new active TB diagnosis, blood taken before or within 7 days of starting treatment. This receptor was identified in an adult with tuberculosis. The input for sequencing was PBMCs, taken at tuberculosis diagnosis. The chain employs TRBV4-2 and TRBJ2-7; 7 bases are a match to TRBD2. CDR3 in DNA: TGTGCCAGCAGCCGCACCTCGACGGCAGGATCATCTCTAGCGGCCTACGAGCAGTACTTC. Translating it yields CASSRTSTAGSSLAAYEQYF.